The 16 T cell receptor beta chains given below trace back to one sample, sequenced in a study of identical twins (dated by TCRdb to 2016 to 2018). The library was produced with 5' RACE. The data were produced on an Illumina HiSeq 2000. TCRdb reworked the public reads: Q25 trimming with fastp, MiXCR clone assembly, productive beta chains retained. Rows are unified per CDR3 protein, each entry keeping the most common DNA and genes. This sample is represented by under 800,000 distinct CDR3 sequences; approximately 21% of them were singletons. The top ten constitute approximately 4.5% of the sample. The same sample was also used in a study of T cells expressing NK-cell markers.

Sequencing was done on a sample of PBMCs. The receptors derive from a woman aged 18 to 35 in good health.

This clonotype was seen a handful of times. CDR3 sequence: CASSLGWVDTQYF. CDR3 DNA: TGCGCCAGCAGCTTGGGTTGGGTTGATACGCAGTATTTT. This chain uses TRBV5-1 with TRBJ2-3; D ambiguous. This CDR3 spans 13 amino acids. Germline V gene sequence: CDR1 SGHRS, CDR2 YFSETQ. V was pared by 0 bases and J by 6 bases, with 8 bases between.

The chain links TRBV18 to TRBJ1-2; no clear D gene. This CDR3 spans 16 amino acids. Germline V gene sequence: CDR1 KGHSH, CDR2 LQKENI. The V gene lost 2 bases and the J gene lost 7 bases, with 20 bases spanning the gap. This CDR3 is CASSPSPTGENGGYTF. CDR3 bases: TGTGCCAGCTCACCAAGCCCTACGGGAGAAAACGGTGGCTACACCTTC.

In its sample, this clonotype was seen once. V and J are TRBV19 and TRBJ2-7; D unresolved. V lost 3 bases and J 5 bases, leaving 14 bases between the germline ends. CDR1 is LNHDA and CDR2 is SQIVND in the germline V gene (reference sequence). This CDR3 has 14 residues. In DNA, the CDR3 is TGTGCCAGTAGTATTATGGGGTCGATCGACGAGCAGTACTTC. Translating it yields CASSIMGSIDEQYF.

This clonotype came up many times. The J gene is TRBJ2-3, the V gene TRBV15; 7 nucleotides line up with TRBD2. J gave up 3 bases and V 3 bases, and 6 bases lay outside the gene matches. The CDR3 loop spans 15 amino acids. Per germline, CDR1 LNHNV and CDR2 YYDKDF (reference sequence). For the CDR3, the DNA is TGTGCCACCAGCAGGCCTAGCGGCAATACAGATACGCAGTATTTT. Residues: CATSRPSGNTDTQYF.

The gene calls are TRBV29-1 and TRBJ2-7; maybe TRBD1 (5 bases). The CDR3 covers 13 residues. CDR1 is SQVTM and CDR2 is ANQGSEA in the germline V gene. Trimming pared 7 bases from V and 0 bases from J, leaving 13 bases between. CDR3 nucleotide sequence: TGCAGCGCCTCAACCGACAGCTCCTACGAGCAGTACTTC. Amino acids: CSASTDSSYEQYF.

V and J are TRBV24-1 and TRBJ2-1, with 12 nucleotides matching TRBD2. The V gene end was trimmed by 4 bases and the J gene end by 7 bases; junction bases not matched to a gene: 4. The germline V gene encodes CDR1 KGHDR and CDR2 SFDVKD. This CDR3 is built from 15 residues. The CDR3 nucleotides read TGTGCCACCAGTGACCGACTAGCGGGAGCTAATGAGCAGTTCTTC. Its translation is CATSDRLAGANEQFF.

This clonotype was recorded a few times. DNA of the CDR3: TGTGCCACCCGTCGACAACCGGGAAACACCGGGGAGCTGTTTTTT. This codes for CATRRQPGNTGELFF. This chain uses TRBV10-3 with TRBJ2-2; a weak D match, TRBD2 (5 bases). V was clipped by 10 bases and J by 2 bases, with 17 bases between them. This CDR3 contains 15 residues. Germline V CDR1 and CDR2: ENHRY, SYGVKD.

This clonotype came up many times. The chain has TRBV20-1 and TRBJ2-7; 7 bases line up with TRBD2. CDR1 and CDR2 (germline): DFQATT, SNEGSKA (reference sequence). After removal of 3 bases from V and 0 bases from J, the junction contained 11 bases not matched to a gene. This CDR3 spans 16 amino acids. In DNA, the CDR3 is TGCAGTGCTAGTAATGTGGGAGGGATTCCCTCCTACGAGCAGTACTTC. It encodes CSASNVGGIPSYEQYF.

This clonotype was counted only a few times. The gene calls are TRBV7-3 and TRBJ2-6; unclear D gene. The CDR3 totals 15 residues. V lost 6 bases and J 1 base, leaving 10 bases between the germline ends. Germline V gene data show CDR1 as SGHTA and CDR2 as FQGTGA. The CDR3 here is CASSPNRSGANVLTF. The CDR3, as DNA: TGTGCCAGCAGTCCAAACAGATCTGGGGCCAACGTCCTGACTTTC.

The chain uses TRBV4-2 and TRBJ2-3; D not certain. Germline-derived CDR1 and CDR2 are LGHNA and YNFKEQ. Trimming took 0 bases from V and 0 from J, leaving 7 bases between them. The CDR3 covers 15 residues. The CDR3 is CASSQDPISTDTQYF. The CDR3 coding sequence is TGTGCCAGCAGCCAAGATCCGATTAGCACAGATACGCAGTATTTT.

The table lists this clonotype with a few counts. The chain uses TRBV20-1 and TRBJ2-7; 7 bases fit TRBD2. The CDR3 has 13 residues. The V gene end was trimmed by 4 bases and the J gene end by 5 bases; junction bases not matched to a gene: 8. Germline assignment: CDR1 DFQATT and CDR2 SNEGSKA (reference sequence). This CDR3 is CSANPSGEDEQYF. The CDR3 coding sequence is TGCAGTGCTAACCCCAGCGGGGAGGACGAGCAGTACTTC.

The chain links TRBV12-3 or TRBV12-4 to TRBJ2-3; no definite D call. CDR3 length: 17 amino acids. Trimming shortened V by 3 bases and J by 0 bases, and 16 bases separated the two germline ends. The CDR3 spells CASSFSLATTSTDTQYF. The CDR3 DNA sequence: TGTGCCAGCAGTTTTTCCCTGGCTACGACTAGCACAGATACGCAGTATTTT.

This clonotype was counted between two and nine times. The chain combines TRBV20-1 with TRBJ2-3; 10 positions match TRBD2. The germline CDR1 and CDR2 sequences are DFQATT and SNEGSKA (reference sequence). This CDR3 region has 14 residues. Trimming took 5 bases from V and 2 from J; bases not matched to a gene: 4. The DNA for the CDR3 is TGCAGTGCTGACGGGACTAGCGACACAGATACGCAGTATTTT. This encodes CSADGTSDTDTQYF.

This clonotype was recorded a few times. J is TRBJ2-7 and V is TRBV5-5; D unresolved. The CDR3 runs to 15 residues. The ends were cut back, 0 bases at V and 5 bases at J, with 15 bases in the middle. In germline, CDR1 is SGHKS, CDR2 YYEKEE (reference sequence). The CDR3 DNA follows: TGTGCCAGCAGCTTGGATGGCGGCCCCTGGAACGAGCAGTACTTC. This codes for CASSLDGGPWNEQYF. The variable domain in full, completed from reference TRBV5-5 and TRBJ2-7, reads DAGVTQSPTHLIKTRGQQVTLRCSPISGHKSVSWYQQVLGQGPQFIFQYYEKEERGRGNFPDRFSARQFPNYSSELNVNALLLGDSALYLCASSLDGGPWNEQYFGPGTRLTVT.

This clonotype was observed a handful of times. This chain links TRBV7-8 with TRBJ1-1; D might be TRBD1 (5 bases). Germline V lookup: CDR1 SGHVS, CDR2 FQNEAQ. Trimming shortened V by 0 bases and J by 6 bases, and 11 bases separated the two germline ends. The CDR3 sequence is 14 residues long. The CDR3 sequence is CASSLAGRGAEAFF. CDR3 sequence (DNA): TGTGCCAGCAGCTTAGCGGGGCGGGGGGCTGAAGCTTTCTTT.

The chain has TRBV12-3 or TRBV12-4 and TRBJ2-1; D is possibly TRBD1 (6 bases). Trimming removed 5 bases at V and 9 bases at J, with 14 bases between. The CDR3 runs 13 residues. The CDR3: CASSVSGVGEQFF. The CDR3 coding sequence is TGTGCCAGCAGTGTGTCAGGGGTAGGTGAGCAGTTCTTC.